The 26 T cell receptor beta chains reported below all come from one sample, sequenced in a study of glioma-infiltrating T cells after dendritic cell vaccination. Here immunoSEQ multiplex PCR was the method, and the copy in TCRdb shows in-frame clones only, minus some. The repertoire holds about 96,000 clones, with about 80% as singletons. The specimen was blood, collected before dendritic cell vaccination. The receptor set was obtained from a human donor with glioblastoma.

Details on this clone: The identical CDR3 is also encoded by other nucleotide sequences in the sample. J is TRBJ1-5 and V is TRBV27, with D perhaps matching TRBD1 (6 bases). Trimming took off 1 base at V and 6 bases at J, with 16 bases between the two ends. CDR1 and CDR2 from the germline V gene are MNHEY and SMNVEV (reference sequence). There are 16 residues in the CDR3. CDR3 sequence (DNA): TGTGCCAGCAGTTTATACGGGGGGCGCGTAGGTCAGCCCCAGCATTTT. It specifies CASSLYGGRVGQPQHF.

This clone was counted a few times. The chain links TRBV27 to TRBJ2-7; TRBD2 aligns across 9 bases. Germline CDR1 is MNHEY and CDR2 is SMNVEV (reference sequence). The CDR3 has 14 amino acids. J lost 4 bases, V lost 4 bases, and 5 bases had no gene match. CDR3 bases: TGTGCCAGCAGTTCCCTAGCGGGGTTTTACGAGCAGTACTTC. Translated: CASSSLAGFYEQYF.

CDR3: CASSFTGVHGYTF. The DNA for the CDR3 is TGTGCCAGCAGCTTCACAGGGGTCCACGGCTACACCTTC. The chain joins TRBV5-4 to TRBJ1-2, with TRBD1 matching over 7 bases. The V gene end was trimmed by 2 bases and the J gene end by 8 bases; junction bases not matched to a gene: 6. The CDR3 consists of 13 residues. The germline CDR1 and CDR2 sequences are SGHNT and YYREEE (reference sequence).

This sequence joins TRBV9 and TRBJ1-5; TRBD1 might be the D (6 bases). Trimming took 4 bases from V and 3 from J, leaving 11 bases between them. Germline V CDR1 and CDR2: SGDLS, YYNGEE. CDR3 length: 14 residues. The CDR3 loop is CASSRDTSNQPQHF. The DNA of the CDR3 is TGTGCCAGCAGCCGGGACACCTCCAATCAGCCCCAGCATTTT.

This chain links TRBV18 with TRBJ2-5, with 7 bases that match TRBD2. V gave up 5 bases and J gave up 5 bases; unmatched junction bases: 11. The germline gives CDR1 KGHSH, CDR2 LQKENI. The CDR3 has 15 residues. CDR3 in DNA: TGTGCCAGCTCATTTACCGCGGGGGAAGGGGAGACCCAGTACTTC. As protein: CASSFTAGEGETQYF. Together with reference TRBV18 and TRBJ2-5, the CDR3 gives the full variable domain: NAGVMQNPRHLVRRRGQEARLRCSPMKGHSHVYWYRQLPEEGLKFMVYLQKENIIDESGMPKERFSAEFPKEGPSILRIQQVVRGDSAAYFCASSFTAGEGETQYFGPGTRLLVL.

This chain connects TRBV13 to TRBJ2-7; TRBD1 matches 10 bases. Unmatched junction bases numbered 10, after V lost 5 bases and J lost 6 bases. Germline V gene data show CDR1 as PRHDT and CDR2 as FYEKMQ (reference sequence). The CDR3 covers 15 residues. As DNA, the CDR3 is TGTGCCAGCAGCCCTCAGGGACAGGGGAGGGGCGAGCAGTACTTC. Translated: CASSPQGQGRGEQYF.

The chain's CDR3 is CASSLATGEYGYTF. In DNA form, the CDR3 reads TGTGCCAGCAGTCTAGCTACAGGGGAATATGGCTACACCTTC. This chain links TRBV28 with TRBJ1-2, with TRBD1 matching over 7 bases. The CDR3 runs 14 residues. Germline V gene lookup returns CDR1 MDHEN and CDR2 SYDVKM. V lost 5 bases to trimming and J lost 5 bases; unmatched junction nucleotides: 8.

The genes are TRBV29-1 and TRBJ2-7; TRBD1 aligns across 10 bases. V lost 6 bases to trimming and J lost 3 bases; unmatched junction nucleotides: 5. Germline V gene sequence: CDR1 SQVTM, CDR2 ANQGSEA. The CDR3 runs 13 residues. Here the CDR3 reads CSVTGQGVYEQYF. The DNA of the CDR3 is TGCAGCGTAACCGGACAGGGGGTCTACGAGCAGTACTTC.

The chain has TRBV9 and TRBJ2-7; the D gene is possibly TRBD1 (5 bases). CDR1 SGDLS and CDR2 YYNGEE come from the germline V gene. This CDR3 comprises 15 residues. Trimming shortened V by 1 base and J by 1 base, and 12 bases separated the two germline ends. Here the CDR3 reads CASSVLGERSYEQYF. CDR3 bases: TGTGCCAGCAGCGTATTAGGGGAACGATCCTACGAGCAGTACTTC.

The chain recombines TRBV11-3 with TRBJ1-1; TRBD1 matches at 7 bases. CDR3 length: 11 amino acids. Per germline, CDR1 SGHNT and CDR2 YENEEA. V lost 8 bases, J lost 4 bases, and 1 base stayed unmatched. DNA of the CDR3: TGTGCCAGCTCAGGGGGCACTGAAGCTTTCTTT. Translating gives CASSGGTEAFF.

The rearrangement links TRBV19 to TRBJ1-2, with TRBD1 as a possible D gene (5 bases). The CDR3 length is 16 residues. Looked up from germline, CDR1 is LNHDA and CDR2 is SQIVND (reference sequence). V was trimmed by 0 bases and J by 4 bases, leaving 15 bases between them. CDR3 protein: CASSIDQGGPVYGYTF. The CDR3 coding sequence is TGTGCCAGTAGTATAGATCAGGGAGGCCCTGTCTATGGCTACACCTTC.

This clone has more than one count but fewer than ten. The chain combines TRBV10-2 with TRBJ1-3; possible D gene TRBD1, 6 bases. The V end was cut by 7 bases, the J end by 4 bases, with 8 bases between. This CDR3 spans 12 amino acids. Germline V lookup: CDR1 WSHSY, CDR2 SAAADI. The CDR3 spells CASTGVGNTIYF. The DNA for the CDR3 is TGCGCCAGCACAGGGGTAGGAAACACCATATATTTT.

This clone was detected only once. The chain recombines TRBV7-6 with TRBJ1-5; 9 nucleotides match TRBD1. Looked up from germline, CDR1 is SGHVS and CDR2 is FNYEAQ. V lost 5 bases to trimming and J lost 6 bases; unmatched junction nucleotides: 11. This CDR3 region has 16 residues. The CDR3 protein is CASSPQTGGKSQPQHF. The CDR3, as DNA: TGTGCCAGCAGCCCCCAGACAGGGGGGAAGAGTCAGCCCCAGCATTTT.

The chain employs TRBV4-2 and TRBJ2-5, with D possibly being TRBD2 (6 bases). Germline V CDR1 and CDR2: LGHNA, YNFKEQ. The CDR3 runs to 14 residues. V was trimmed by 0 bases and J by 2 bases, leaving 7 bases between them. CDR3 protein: CASSQDRGQETQYF. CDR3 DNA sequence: TGTGCCAGCAGCCAAGATCGGGGGCAAGAGACCCAGTACTTC.

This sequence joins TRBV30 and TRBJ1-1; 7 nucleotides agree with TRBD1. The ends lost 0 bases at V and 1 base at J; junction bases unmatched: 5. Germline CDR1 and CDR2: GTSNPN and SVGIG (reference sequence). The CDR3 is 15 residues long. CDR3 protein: CAWSVESGGNTEAFF. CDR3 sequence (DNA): TGTGCCTGGAGTGTAGAATCAGGGGGGAACACTGAAGCTTTCTTT.

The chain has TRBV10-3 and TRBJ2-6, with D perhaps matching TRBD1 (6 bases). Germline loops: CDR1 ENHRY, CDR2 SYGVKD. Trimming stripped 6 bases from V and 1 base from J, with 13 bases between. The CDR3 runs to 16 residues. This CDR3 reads CAISQDSSSGANVLTF. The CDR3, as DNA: TGTGCCATCAGCCAGGACAGTTCTTCTGGGGCCAACGTCCTGACTTTC.

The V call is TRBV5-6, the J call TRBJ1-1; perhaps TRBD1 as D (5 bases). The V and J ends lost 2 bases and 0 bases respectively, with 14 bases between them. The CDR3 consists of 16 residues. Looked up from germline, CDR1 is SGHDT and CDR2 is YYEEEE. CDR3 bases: TGTGCCAGCAGCTTCCCCGGGGGGTTTTTGAACACTGAAGCTTTCTTT. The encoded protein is CASSFPGGFLNTEAFF.

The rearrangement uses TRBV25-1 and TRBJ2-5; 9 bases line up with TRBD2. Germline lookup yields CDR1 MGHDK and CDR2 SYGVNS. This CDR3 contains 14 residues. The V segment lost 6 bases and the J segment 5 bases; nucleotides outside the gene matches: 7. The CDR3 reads CASSNSGSGETQYF. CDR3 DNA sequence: TGTGCCAGCAGCAATAGCGGGAGCGGGGAGACCCAGTACTTC.

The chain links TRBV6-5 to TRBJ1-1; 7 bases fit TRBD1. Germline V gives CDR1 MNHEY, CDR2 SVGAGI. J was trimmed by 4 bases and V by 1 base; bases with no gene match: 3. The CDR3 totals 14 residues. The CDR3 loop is CASSYLGQFTEAFF. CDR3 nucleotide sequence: TGTGCCAGCAGTTACTTGGGACAGTTCACTGAAGCTTTCTTT.

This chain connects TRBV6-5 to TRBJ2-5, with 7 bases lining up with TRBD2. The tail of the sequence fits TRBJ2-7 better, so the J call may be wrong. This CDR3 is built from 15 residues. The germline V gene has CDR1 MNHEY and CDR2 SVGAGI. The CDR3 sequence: CASSTRGNPTYEQYF. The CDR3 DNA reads TGTGCCAGCAGTACGCGGGGGAACCCGACCTACGAGCAGTACTTC.

The CDR3 is CASSLISQFQETQYF. The CDR3 bases are TGTGCCAGCAGTTTAATTTCACAGTTCCAAGAGACCCAGTACTTC. The rearrangement links TRBV27 to TRBJ2-5, with D uncertain. This CDR3 is built from 15 residues. Germline V gene sequence: CDR1 MNHEY, CDR2 SMNVEV (reference sequence). With 2 bases removed from V and 1 base from J, the gap between germline ends came to 11 bases.

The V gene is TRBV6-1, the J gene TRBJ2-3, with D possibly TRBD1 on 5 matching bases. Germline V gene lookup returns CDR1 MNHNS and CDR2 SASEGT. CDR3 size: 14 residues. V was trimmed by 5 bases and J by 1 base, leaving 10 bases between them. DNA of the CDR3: TGTGCCAGCAGTTGGCTCAGGGGCACAGATACGCAGTATTTT. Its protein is CASSWLRGTDTQYF.

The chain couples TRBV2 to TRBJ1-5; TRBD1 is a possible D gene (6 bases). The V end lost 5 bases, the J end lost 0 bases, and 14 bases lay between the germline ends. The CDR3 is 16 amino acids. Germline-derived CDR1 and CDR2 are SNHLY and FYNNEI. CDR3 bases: TGTGCCAGCAGTAGGATGGACAGCTATAGCAATCAGCCCCAGCATTTT. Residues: CASSRMDSYSNQPQHF.

As DNA, the CDR3 is TGTGCCAGCAGCTTGGCCATGCGGGCCACCTACGAGCAGTACTTC. Translating it yields CASSLAMRATYEQYF. This chain connects TRBV5-6 to TRBJ2-7; weak D call: TRBD2 (5 bases). CDR1 SGHDT and CDR2 YYEEEE come from the germline V gene. The CDR3 sequence is 15 residues long. V was cut by 0 bases and J by 2 bases, with 12 bases left in between.

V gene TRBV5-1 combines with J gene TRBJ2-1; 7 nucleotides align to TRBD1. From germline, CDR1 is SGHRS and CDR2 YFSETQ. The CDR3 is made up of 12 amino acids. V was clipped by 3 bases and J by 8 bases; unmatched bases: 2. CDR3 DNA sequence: TGCGCCAGCAGCTCAACAGGGGATGAGCAGTTCTTC. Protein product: CASSSTGDEQFF.

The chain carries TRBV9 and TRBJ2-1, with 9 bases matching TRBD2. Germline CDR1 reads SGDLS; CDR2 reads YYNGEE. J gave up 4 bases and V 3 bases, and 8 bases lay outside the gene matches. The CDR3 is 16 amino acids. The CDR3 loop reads CASSGPERGDYNEQFF. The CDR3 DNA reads TGTGCCAGCAGCGGGCCGGAGCGGGGGGATTACAATGAGCAGTTCTTC. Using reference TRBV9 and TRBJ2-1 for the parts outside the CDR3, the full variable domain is DSGVTQTPKHLITATGQRVTLRCSPRSGDLSVYWYQQSLDQGLQFLIQYYNGEERAKGNILERFSAQQFPDLHSELNLSSLELGDSALYFCASSGPERGDYNEQFFGPGTRLTVL.